This T cell receptor beta chain was sequenced for a study of radiation and T cells in renal cell carcinoma (dated by TCRdb to the early 2020s). Notes on the research overall: The samples were obtained from a clinical trial, where primary renal cell carcinomas were treated with 15 Gy stereotactic body radiation therapy and then removed by nephrectomy 4 weeks afterward. In total, 50 to 60 samples underwent TCR beta sequencing: approximately 26 tumors plus 27 peripheral blood samples. Across all 50 or so samples, 4,016,671 unique CDR3 nucleotide sequences, encoding 2.5 million to 3 million unique CDR3 amino acid sequences, were identified.

Following the manufacturer's recommendations, the immunoSEQ kit was used to generate TCR beta libraries from genomic DNA. To prepare the libraries, a first multiplex PCR with proprietary primers was run, followed by a second PCR that added unique barcodes, and a bead cleanup was done after each round. Each sample batch included a kit-provided positive control reaction and a negative control reaction. The final libraries were assessed on an Agilent 4200 TapeStation D1000 ScreenTape, pooled by volume, and quantified by qPCR. Sequencing was performed on an Illumina NextSeq500 using a MidOutput 150-cycle cartridge, with 156 Read1 cycles, 15 Index1 cycles, and the kit custom primers. The pooled library was loaded at approximately 0.96 pM, and approximately 18% PhiX control was spiked in. On the authors' methods: Vendor-processed data were analyzed in R, with a clonotype defined as all T cells sharing the same CDR3 nucleotide sequence. For clone abundance analyses, frequencies were normalized to the 10,000 most abundant clones in each sample. Public T cell clones, averaging fewer than five per sample, were removed before analysis. A difference in abundance of at least 32-fold between compartments was used to define tumor-enriched and baseline blood-enriched clonotypes. A beta-binomial differential abundance model was applied to find clonotypes that expanded or contracted between blood time points. Tumor-blood repertoire similarity was measured with the Baroni-Urbani and Buser coefficient, and groups were compared using two-tailed Wilcoxon tests in R. TCRdb provides this immuneACCESS table in a form limited to in-frame rearrangements. Some clones are lacking; in checked studies, under half of them reflect an unresolved V gene, and why the rest are absent is not known. That table gives V, J and clone size, and the DNA gave D and trimming. The sample table records roughly 49,000 clones; 80% of these occur just once. The ten top clones hold around 31% of the sample.

Results and caveats for the whole study, not just this receptor: In blood, the top tumor clonotypes increased from baseline to 2 weeks after radiation and then shrank by 4 weeks, which suggests a temporary expansion of tumor-resident clones. Dynamics of the blood repertoire were not tracked past 4 weeks after treatment. Because pretreatment tumor biopsies were not available, the baseline intratumoral presence of clonotypes could not be determined. Effects of radiation dose or scheduling on the TCR repertoire could not be addressed with the single-armed trial design.

Of note for this clone: The antigen it recognizes is unknown. No base qualities exist here, and no much larger clone lies one base off it.

This specimen's time point label, interpreted: blood 2 weeks post-SBRT. The treatment or condition label corresponds to: 15 Gy SBRT to primary tumor, nephrectomy 4 weeks later. Serial peripheral blood from radiation-treated patients was sampled at baseline, 2 weeks and 4 weeks after SBRT to track tumor-enriched clonotypes. Every patient's renal cell carcinoma showed clear cell pathology. Genomic DNA for TCR sequencing was prepared using the QIAamp DNA Blood Mini Kit (Qiagen). Samples were included in the analyses only if all quality control checks were passed. Per the germline V gene (reference sequence), SEHNR is the CDR1 and FQNEAQ is the CDR2. Trimming takes 4 bases off V and 5 bases off J; junction bases not matched to a gene: 6. The CDR3 starts with the cysteine, ends with the phenylalanine, and has 14 residues. Kept here is only the CDR3 DNA, which spans 42 bases and is read in frame from base 1.

Here the chain combines TRBV7-9 and TRBJ2-5; TRBD1 agrees with 8 junctional bases. The sample consisted of blood, taken from a patient whose treatment included radiotherapy and nephrectomy. This TCR came from a woman in her 70s with renal cell carcinoma. The CDR3: CASSSDRDGETQYF. At the DNA level, the sequence is TGTGCCAGCAGCTCGGACAGGGATGGGGAGACCCAGTACTTC.